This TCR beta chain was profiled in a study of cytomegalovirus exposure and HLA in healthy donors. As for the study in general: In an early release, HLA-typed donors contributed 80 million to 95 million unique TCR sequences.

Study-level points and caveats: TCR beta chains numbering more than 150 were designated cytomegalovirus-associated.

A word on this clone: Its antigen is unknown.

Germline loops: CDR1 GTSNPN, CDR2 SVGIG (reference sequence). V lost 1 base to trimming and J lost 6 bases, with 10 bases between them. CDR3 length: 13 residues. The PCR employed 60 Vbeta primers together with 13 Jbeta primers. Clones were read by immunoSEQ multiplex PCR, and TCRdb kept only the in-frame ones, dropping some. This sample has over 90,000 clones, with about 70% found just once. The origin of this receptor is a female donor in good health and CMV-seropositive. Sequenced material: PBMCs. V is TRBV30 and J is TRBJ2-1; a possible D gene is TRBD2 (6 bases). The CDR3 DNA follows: TGTGCCTGGAGTGAGGGGACTCTCAATGAGCAGTTCTTC. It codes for CAWSEGTLNEQFF.